These 17 T cell receptor beta chains originate from one sample sequenced in a study of cytomegalovirus exposure and HLA in healthy donors. Using immunoSEQ multiplex PCR, the repertoire was profiled, and TCRdb retains in-frame clones only, with some absent. The repertoire holds approximately 120,000 clones, with about nine tenths as singletons. The sample comprised PBMCs. These receptors all stem from a woman aged 18-35 years in good health and CMV-seronegative.

The chain employs TRBV11-1 and TRBJ2-7; TRBD1 matches at 8 bases. Germline V gene lookup returns CDR1 SGHAT and CDR2 FQDESV (reference sequence). Unmatched junction bases numbered 9, after V lost 2 bases and J lost 6 bases. The CDR3 extends over 15 amino acids. CDR3 in amino acids: CASSLYGTGSREQYF. CDR3 coding DNA: TGTGCCAGCAGCTTATATGGGACAGGATCCCGCGAGCAGTACTTC.

This chain uses TRBV6-6 with TRBJ2-1, with 7 positions matching TRBD1. Germline-derived CDR1 and CDR2 are MNHNY and SVGAGI (reference sequence). The V segment lost 6 bases and the J segment 8 bases; nucleotides outside the gene matches: 16. The CDR3 has 16 residues. The CDR3 here is CASSTGSGQRPHEQFF. CDR3 DNA sequence: TGTGCCAGCAGCACGGGGTCGGGACAGAGGCCCCATGAGCAGTTCTTC.

The chain carries TRBV23-1 and TRBJ1-2; TRBD1 might be the D (5 bases). TRBV23-1 is marked as an open reading frame, function uncertain. Deletions cut 2 bases from V and 3 bases from J, with 13 bases between. This CDR3 region has 15 residues. CDR3 coding DNA: TGCGCCAGCAGTCAAACATGGGGGGGAGACTATGGCTACACCTTC. Amino acids: CASSQTWGGDYGYTF.

The chain uses TRBV4-3 and TRBJ1-2, with TRBD1 matching over 10 bases. In germline, CDR1 is LGHNA, CDR2 YSLEER. This CDR3 comprises 15 residues. V lost 4 bases and J lost 7; bases outside the gene matches: 9. The DNA for the CDR3 is TGCGCCAGCAGCCCGAACGTCGGGACAGGGGTTGGCTACACCTTC. It codes for CASSPNVGTGVGYTF.

The rearrangement uses TRBV5-8 and TRBJ1-2; no definite D call. Germline CDR1 and CDR2: SGHTS and YDEGEE. V lost 4 bases, J lost 6 bases, and 10 bases lay in between. The CDR3 runs to 12 residues. CDR3 sequence: CASSLGVDGYTF. As DNA, the CDR3 is TGTGCCAGCAGCCTCGGGGTGGATGGCTACACCTTC.

DNA for the CDR3: TGTGCCAGCAGCTCAAACCCGGGGGTATTTAGCAATCAGCCCCAGCATTTT. Translation: CASSSNPGVFSNQPQHF. The chain uses TRBV28 and TRBJ1-5; TRBD1 might be the D (5 bases). V was trimmed by 6 bases and J by 0 bases, leaving 18 bases between them. CDR1 and CDR2 (germline): MDHEN, SYDVKM. The CDR3 spans 17 residues.

The chain uses TRBV7-2 and TRBJ2-3; 11 bases fit TRBD2. This CDR3 contains 19 residues. Trimming cost V 1 base and J 0 bases; bases outside gene matches: 9. From germline, CDR1 is SGHTA and CDR2 FQGNSA. The CDR3 DNA is TGTGCCAGCAGCTTAGATAGGACTAGCGGGTTATGGAGCACAGATACGCAGTATTTT. Translating gives CASSLDRTSGLWSTDTQYF.

The count of this clone is one. This chain connects TRBV4-3 to TRBJ2-7; D is perhaps TRBD2 (5 bases). V was clipped by 1 base and J by 2 bases, with 9 bases between them. The CDR3 runs 14 residues. Looked up from germline, CDR1 is LGHNA and CDR2 is YSLEER. This CDR3 reads CASSQGGQTYEQYF. The CDR3 nucleotides read TGCGCCAGCAGCCAAGGAGGGCAGACCTACGAGCAGTACTTC.

J is TRBJ2-2 and V is TRBV9; 7 nucleotides align to TRBD2. With V trimmed by 1 base and J by 5 bases, 8 bases remained unmatched. The CDR3 has 16 amino acids. The V gene's germline CDR1 is SGDLS and CDR2 YYNGEE. CDR3 amino acids: CASSVSGTEGTGELFF. CDR3 nucleotides: TGTGCCAGCAGCGTAAGCGGGACTGAAGGAACCGGGGAGCTGTTTTTT.

The chain carries TRBV7-3 and TRBJ2-1; a weak D match, TRBD1 (5 bases). V lost 5 bases to trimming and J lost 6 bases, with 11 bases between them. This CDR3 is built from 13 residues. Germline CDR1 and CDR2: SGHTA and FQGTGA. CDR3 nucleotides: TGTGCCAGCAGCCCACCCAGGGCCAATGAGCAGTTCTTC. Its translation is CASSPPRANEQFF.

The chain joins TRBV27 to TRBJ1-3; 10 bases are a match to TRBD1. This CDR3 contains 17 residues. V lost 2 bases to trimming and J lost 1 base; unmatched junction nucleotides: 5. Germline V gene lookup returns CDR1 MNHEY and CDR2 SMNVEV (reference sequence). The CDR3 here is CASSLGSGQGSGNTIYF. DNA for the CDR3: TGTGCCAGCAGTTTAGGGTCGGGACAGGGGTCTGGAAACACCATATATTTT.

The V and J genes are TRBV5-4 and TRBJ2-5; 7 bases align to TRBD1. Trimming at V came to 3 bases and at J to 4 bases, leaving 6 bases not matched to a gene. Germline V gene lookup returns CDR1 SGHNT and CDR2 YYREEE (reference sequence). The CDR3 extends over 14 amino acids. The CDR3 coding sequence is TGTGCCAGCAGCTCAAGACAGGGATCAGAGACCCAGTACTTC. Translated, it gives CASSSRQGSETQYF.

The CDR3 loop is CASSLDLQGRGPFF. DNA for the CDR3: TGCGCCAGCAGCCTAGATCTACAGGGCAGGGGGCCTTTCTTC. The rearrangement links TRBV5-1 to TRBJ2-1; 8 bases are a match to TRBD1. Germline CDR1 is SGHRS and CDR2 is YFSETQ. Trimming took 4 bases from V and 16 from J; bases not matched to a gene: 16. This CDR3 spans 14 amino acids.

This rearrangement joins TRBV6-6 to TRBJ2-6, with 7 bases lining up with TRBD2. The V and J ends lost 7 bases and 0 bases, in that order; junction bases with no gene match: 6. Per the germline V gene, CDR1 is MNHNY and CDR2 is SVGAGI (reference sequence). CDR3 size: 16 residues. CDR3 sequence reads: CASKGLRNSGANVLTF. In nucleotides, the CDR3 is TGTGCCAGCAAGGGACTACGTAACTCTGGGGCCAACGTCCTGACTTTC.

This clone was recorded once. V is TRBV5-4 and J is TRBJ2-5; TRBD2 matches at 8 bases. After removal of 4 bases from V and 4 bases from J, the junction contained 15 bases not matched to a gene. The CDR3 loop spans 17 amino acids. Germline CDR1 SGHNT, CDR2 YYREEE (reference sequence). The CDR3 nucleotides read TGTGCCAGCAGCCTGGGATGGGGTAGCGGGATGGGAGAGACCCAGTACTTC. It encodes CASSLGWGSGMGETQYF.

The chain combines TRBV28 with TRBJ2-3; D possibly corresponds to TRBD2 (6 bases). The germline V gene has CDR1 MDHEN and CDR2 SYDVKM. This CDR3 is built from 14 residues. With 7 bases removed from V and 7 bases from J, the gap between germline ends came to 18 bases. CDR3 amino acids: CASIREHGAYTQYF. CDR3 bases: TGTGCCAGCATCCGGGAGCATGGGGCGTATACGCAGTATTTT.

The genes are TRBV7-9 and TRBJ2-1; a possible D gene is TRBD1 (5 bases). CDR3 length: 15 residues. Looked up from germline, CDR1 is SEHNR and CDR2 is FQNEAQ (reference sequence). The V end lost 2 bases, the J end lost 6 bases, and 14 bases lay between the germline ends. This CDR3 reads CASSLKGSGLNEQFF. CDR3 sequence (DNA): TGTGCCAGCAGCTTAAAGGGGTCAGGGCTCAATGAGCAGTTCTTC.